A selection of T cell receptor beta chains follows, all from one sample in a study of chemoradiotherapy in HPV16-positive cancers. Using immunoSEQ multiplex PCR, the repertoire was profiled, and TCRdb retains in-frame clones only, with some absent. The table records approximately 9,500 clones, over 60% of them present only once. This sample comprised tumor tissue, obtained from a patient who underwent chemoradiotherapy. The receptors shown here come from a human donor with HPV-associated anogenital cancer. Each CDR3 is given with its conserved first and last residue. D genes are given only for firm matches. For some rows the clone size is stated as once, few or many, or as a class when expanded; others skip it.

>TRBJ2-2|.|TRBD2|TRBV2
TGTGCCAGCAGTGAAGTTAGTAGCGGGGGGGCCTATGGCACCGGGGAGCTGTTTTTT
CASSEVSSGGAYGTGELFF
>TRBJ1-2|.|.|TRBV9
TGTGCCAGCAGCGTAGGAGGGAACTATGGCTACACCTTC
CASSVGGNYGYTF
>TRBJ2-7|.|.|TRBV7-6
TGTGCCAGCAGCTTAGTGGCAGGGGACTACGAGCAGTACTTC
CASSLVAGDYEQYF
>TRBJ2-7|.|.|TRBV10-2
TGCGCCAGCAGTGATCCCGGGAAGGACCACGAGCAGTACTTC
CASSDPGKDHEQYF
>TRBJ2-3|.|TRBD1|TRBV2
TGTGCCAGCAGTGTGGGACAGGGGCGCACAGATACGCAGTATTTT
CASSVGQGRTDTQYF
>TRBJ1-1|.|.|TRBV5-1
TGCGCCAGCAGCTTGGTGGGTCTTGGGGGGACTGAAGCTTTCTTT
CASSLVGLGGTEAFF
>TRBJ1-1|.|.|TRBV5-1
TGCGCCAGCAGTCGGGGGAACACTGAAGCTTTCTTT
CASSRGNTEAFF
>TRBJ1-6|.|.|TRBV4-1
TGCGCCAGCAGCCAAGTGGGGGAGGATTCACCCCTCCACTTT
CASSQVGEDSPLHF
>TRBJ1-4|.|.|TRBV7-9
TGTGCCAGCAGCCCAGGCAGTGAAAAACTGTTTTTT
CASSPGSEKLFF
>TRBJ1-4|.|.|TRBV13
TGTGCCAGCAGCTTACTGGGGGGCACTAATGAAAAACTGTTTTTT
CASSLLGGTNEKLFF
>TRBJ2-7|.|.|TRBV21-1
TGTGCCAGCAGCAAACCTCGAGGACAGGGATCCTACGAGCAGTACTTC
CASSKPRGQGSYEQYF
>TRBJ1-1|.|.|TRBV5-6
TGTGCCAGCAGCTTTGGTGGGGGGACGGATACTGAAGCTTTCTTT
CASSFGGGTDTEAFF
>TRBJ1-5|.|.|TRBV28
TGTGCCAGCAGACGTAGGGACGGCAATCAGCCCCAGCATTTT
CASRRRDGNQPQHF
>TRBJ2-3|.|.|TRBV23-1
TGCGCCAGCAGTCTCTCCCTTGGGGGGTGGGCAGATACGCAGTATTTT
CASSLSLGGWADTQYF
>TRBJ1-6|.|.|TRBV6-1
TGTGCCAGCAGCGCCGGGCCTTATAATTCACCCCTCCACTTT
CASSAGPYNSPLHF
>TRBJ1-1|.|.|TRBV19
TGTGCCAGTAGTATAGGGGGCAGAGTGAACACTGAAGCTTTCTTT
CASSIGGRVNTEAFF
>TRBJ2-7|once|TRBD1|TRBV30
TGTGCCTGGAGCCGACAGGGGTCCTCCGAGCAGTACTTC
CAWSRQGSSEQYF
>TRBJ2-3|.|TRBD2|TRBV5-1
TGCGCCAGCAGCTCTAGCGGGGGCCCAGATACGCAGTATTTT
CASSSSGGPDTQYF
>TRBJ2-1|.|.|TRBV6-1
TGTGCCAGCAGTGAGGTGAGGGAGCAGTTCTTC
CASSEVREQFF
>TRBJ2-5|.|.|TRBV20-1
TGCAGTGCCAGCGTCTTAGAGACCCAGTACTTC
CSASVLETQYF
>TRBJ2-7|.|TRBD2|TRBV27
TGTGCCAGCAGTTTCTCCGGACTAGCGGGGGGTCACGAGCAGTACTTC
CASSFSGLAGGHEQYF
>TRBJ2-6|few|.|TRBV9
TGTGCCAGCAGCGAGGACAGCTCTGGGGCCAACGTCCTGACTTTC
CASSEDSSGANVLTF